This TCR beta chain was identified during a study of cytomegalovirus exposure and HLA in healthy donors. Overall study: Among over 300 genotyped donors, approximately 80% fell in the Caucasian-associated ancestry cluster.

The PCR employed 60 Vbeta primers together with 13 Jbeta primers. Using immunoSEQ multiplex PCR, the repertoire was profiled, and TCRdb retains in-frame clones only, with some absent. Across 150,000 or so clones, the top ten clones capture 1% to 1.5% of the sample. After removal of 7 bases from V and 3 bases from J, the junction contained 4 bases not matched to a gene. The CDR3 spans 13 residues. Germline V CDR1 and CDR2: SGHRS, YFSETQ. The sample was PBMCs. This clonotype was sampled from a woman aged 55-70 years in good health and CMV-seronegative. The chain is built from TRBV5-1 and TRBJ2-7; 10 bases align to TRBD2. The CDR3 here is CASGPSGGYEQYF. CDR3 DNA: TGCGCCAGCGGCCCTAGCGGGGGCTACGAGCAGTACTTC.